What follows are 9 T cell receptor beta chains derived from one specimen sequenced in a study of T cell responses to AZD1222 COVID-19 vaccine. Only in-frame clones appear in the TCRdb table, and some are missing; sequencing was by immunoSEQ multiplex PCR. The sample holds about 97,000 clones, roughly 84% seen once. The sample was peripheral blood, taken on day 0 of AZD1222 vaccination. The receptors derive from an adult in good health.

The chain uses TRBV11-2 and TRBJ1-5; a weak D match, TRBD1 (5 bases). V lost 1 base and J 4 bases, leaving 11 bases between the germline ends. The germline V gene encodes CDR1 SGHAT and CDR2 FQNNGV. The CDR3 is made up of 15 amino acids. CDR3 DNA: TGTGCCAGCAGCTTAGCGGGGGGGGATAATCAGCCCCAGCATTTT. Translating it yields CASSLAGGDNQPQHF.

The gene calls are TRBV5-6 and TRBJ1-1; D is perhaps TRBD1 (6 bases). CDR3 length: 15 amino acids. CDR1 SGHDT and CDR2 YYEEEE come from the germline V gene. Between the trimmed V and J ends, which lost 0 bases and 1 base, there was a span of 10 bases. The CDR3 here is CASSLDRGANTEAFF. DNA for the CDR3: TGTGCCAGCAGCTTGGATCGGGGGGCGAACACTGAAGCTTTCTTT.

V gene TRBV3-1 (or the pseudogene TRBV3-2) combines with J gene TRBJ2-3; no clear D gene. CDR1 LGHDT and CDR2 YNNKEL come from the germline V gene (reference sequence). There are 15 residues in the CDR3. Trimming removed 3 bases from V and 2 bases from J, with 12 bases in between. For the CDR3, the DNA is TGTGCCAGCAGCCACCTAATGGGGATCACAGATACGCAGTATTTT. It codes for CASSHLMGITDTQYF.

The chain employs TRBV4-3 and TRBJ1-2; D is perhaps TRBD1 (6 bases). The CDR3 runs to 14 residues. V was cut by 0 bases and J by 4 bases, with 9 bases left in between. CDR1 is LGHNA, CDR2 YSLEER, per germline. CDR3 sequence: CASSQEGGAYGYTF. The DNA for the CDR3 is TGCGCCAGCAGCCAAGAAGGGGGGGCCTATGGCTACACCTTC.

The rearrangement uses TRBV18 and TRBJ1-1; the D gene is possibly TRBD1 (6 bases). CDR3 length: 12 residues. The germline CDR1 and CDR2 sequences are KGHSH and LQKENI. Between the trimmed V and J ends, which lost 4 bases and 8 bases, there was a span of 11 bases. Here the CDR3 reads CASSRRTVEAFF. The CDR3, as DNA: TGTGCCAGCTCACGTCGGACAGTAGAAGCTTTCTTT.

The genes are TRBV28 and TRBJ1-2; D is undetermined. V shed 3 bases and J shed 5 bases, with 7 bases lying between them. The CDR3 extends over 12 amino acids. The germline CDR1 and CDR2 sequences are MDHEN and SYDVKM. CDR3 sequence (DNA): TGTGCCAGCAGTTTCAAAGGGTATGGCTACACCTTC. Protein product: CASSFKGYGYTF.

V and J are TRBV7-3 and TRBJ2-1; TRBD2 agrees at 11 bases. The CDR3 is 17 residues long. Per the germline V gene, CDR1 is SGHTA and CDR2 is FQGTGA. With V trimmed by 5 bases and J by 7 bases, 13 bases remained unmatched. The CDR3 nucleotides are TGTGCCAGCAGCCTGGGACTAGCGGAAAATCACGGGAATGAGCAGTTCTTC. This translates into CASSLGLAENHGNEQFF. Full variable domain (remainder filled in from reference TRBV7-3 and TRBJ2-1): GAGVSQTPSNKVTEKGKYVELRCDPISGHTALYWYRQSLGQGPEFLIYFQGTGAADDSGLPNDRFFAVRPEGSVSTLKIQRTERGDSAVYLCASSLGLAENHGNEQFFGPGTRLTVL.

This rearrangement joins TRBV5-1 to TRBJ2-3; the match to TRBD2 covers 10 bases. CDR1 and CDR2 from the germline V gene are SGHRS and YFSETQ. The CDR3 runs to 15 residues. V was pared by 0 bases and J by 5 bases, with 3 bases of the junction left unmatched. The CDR3 sequence: CASSLVASGGDTQYF. In DNA form, the CDR3 reads TGCGCCAGCAGCTTGGTCGCTAGCGGGGGAGATACGCAGTATTTT.

The chain carries TRBV2 and TRBJ2-1, with D maybe TRBD2 (5 bases). The CDR3 has 11 residues. CDR1 and CDR2 (germline): SNHLY, FYNNEI. V lost 6 bases to trimming and J lost 7 bases, with 7 bases between them. CDR3 bases: TGTGCCAGCAGCCAGCGGAATGAGCAGTTCTTC. Translated: CASSQRNEQFF.